This T cell receptor (beta chain) was captured in a study of blood T cell repertoires in COVID-19. On the study more broadly: Acute and convalescent COVID-19 samples came from the United States, Italy and Spain. Sources were T cells, B-cell-depleted T cells, or PBMCs; the material itself was cDNA or gDNA.

How the authors handled the data: Reference gene primer amplification gave nucleated cell count estimates. Only in-frame clones appear in the TCRdb table, and some are missing; sequencing was by immunoSEQ multiplex PCR. From that table come the V and J calls and clone size; the DNA was used to work out D and trimming. The sample includes 200,000 to 250,000 clones, 85% to 90% seen only once; the top ten take approximately 10%. Germline V gene sequence: CDR1 KGHSH, CDR2 LQKENI. Trimming removed 3 bases from V and 0 bases from J; junction bases left unmatched: 8. The CDR3 contains 19 residues. Sequencing was carried out using peripheral blood. The sequence was obtained from a man aged 50-59 years with COVID-19, enrolled during active disease. This chain connects TRBV18 to TRBJ1-6; 10 bases are shared with TRBD1. CDR3 region: CASSPLGQGGSSYNSPLHF. DNA of the CDR3: TGTGCCAGCTCACCTCTTGGACAGGGGGGGAGCTCCTATAATTCACCCCTCCACTTT.